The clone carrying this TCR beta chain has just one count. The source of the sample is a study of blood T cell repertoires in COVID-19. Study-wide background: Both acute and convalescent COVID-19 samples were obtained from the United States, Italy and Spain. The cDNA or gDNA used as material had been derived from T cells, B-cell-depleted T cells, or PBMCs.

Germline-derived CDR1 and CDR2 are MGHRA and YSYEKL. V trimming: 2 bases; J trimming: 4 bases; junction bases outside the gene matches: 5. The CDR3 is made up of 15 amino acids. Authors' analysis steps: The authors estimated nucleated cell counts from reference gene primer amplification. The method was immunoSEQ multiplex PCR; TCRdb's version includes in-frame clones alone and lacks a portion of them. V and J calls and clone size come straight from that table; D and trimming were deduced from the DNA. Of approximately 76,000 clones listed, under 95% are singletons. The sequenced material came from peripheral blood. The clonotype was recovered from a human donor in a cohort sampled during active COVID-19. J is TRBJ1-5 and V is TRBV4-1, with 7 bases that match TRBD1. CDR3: CASSQNLGQNQPQHF. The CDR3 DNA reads TGCGCCAGCAGCCAAAACCTGGGACAGAATCAGCCCCAGCATTTT.